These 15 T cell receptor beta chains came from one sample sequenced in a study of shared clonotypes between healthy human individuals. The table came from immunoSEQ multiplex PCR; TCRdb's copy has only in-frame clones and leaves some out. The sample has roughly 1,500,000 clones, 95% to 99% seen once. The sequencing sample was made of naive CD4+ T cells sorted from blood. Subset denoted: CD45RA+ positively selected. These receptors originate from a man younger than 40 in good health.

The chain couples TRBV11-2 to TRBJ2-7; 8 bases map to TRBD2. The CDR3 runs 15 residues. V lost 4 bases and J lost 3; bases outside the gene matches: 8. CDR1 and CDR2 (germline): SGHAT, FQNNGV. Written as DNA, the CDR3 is TGTGCCAGCAGCTCGATAGCGGGGCACAACTACGAGCAGTACTTC. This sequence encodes CASSSIAGHNYEQYF.

The CDR3: CASSLAPSGSYEQYF. The CDR3 region has the DNA TGCGCCAGCAGCTTGGCCCCTAGCGGGAGCTACGAGCAGTACTTC. The gene calls are TRBV5-1 and TRBJ2-7, with TRBD2 identical over 10 bases. J lost 3 bases, V lost 0 bases, and 3 bases had no gene match. The CDR3 totals 15 residues. Germline V lookup: CDR1 SGHRS, CDR2 YFSETQ.

The CDR3 region has the DNA TGTGCCAGCAGCCCTTACCTGACGGGATATAGCAATCAGCCCCAGCATTTT. Translation: CASSPYLTGYSNQPQHF. The V gene is TRBV7-9, the J gene TRBJ1-5; D is unresolved. This CDR3 has 17 amino acids. The V end lost 5 bases, the J end lost 0 bases, and 17 bases lay between the germline ends. CDR1 and CDR2 (germline): SEHNR, FQNEAQ (reference sequence).

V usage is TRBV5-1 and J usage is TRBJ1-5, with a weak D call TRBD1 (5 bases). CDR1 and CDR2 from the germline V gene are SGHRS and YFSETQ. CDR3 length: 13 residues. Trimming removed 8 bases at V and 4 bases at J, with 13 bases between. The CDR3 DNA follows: TGCGCCAGTAGGGGCGCGGGAAATCAGCCCCAGCATTTT. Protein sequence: CASRGAGNQPQHF.

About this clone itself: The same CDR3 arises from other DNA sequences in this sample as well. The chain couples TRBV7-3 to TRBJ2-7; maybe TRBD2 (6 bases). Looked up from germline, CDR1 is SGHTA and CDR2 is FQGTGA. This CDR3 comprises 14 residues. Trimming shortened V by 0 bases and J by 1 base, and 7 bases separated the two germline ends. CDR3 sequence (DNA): TGTGCCAGCAGCTTAACGGCGGGGTCCTACGAGCAGTACTTC. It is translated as CASSLTAGSYEQYF.

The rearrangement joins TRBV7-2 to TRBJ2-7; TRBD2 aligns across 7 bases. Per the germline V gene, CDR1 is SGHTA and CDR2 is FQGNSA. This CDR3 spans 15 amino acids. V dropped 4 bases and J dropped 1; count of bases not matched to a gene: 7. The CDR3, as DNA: TGTGCCAGCAGCTCCCGACTAGCACTATCCTACGAGCAGTACTTC. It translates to CASSSRLALSYEQYF. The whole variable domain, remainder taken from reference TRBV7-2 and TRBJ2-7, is GAGVSQSPSNKVTEKGKDVELRCDPISGHTALYWYRQSLGQGLEFLIYFQGNSAPDKSGLPSDRFSAERTGGSVSTLTIQRTQQEDSAVYLCASSSRLALSYEQYFGPGTRLTVT.

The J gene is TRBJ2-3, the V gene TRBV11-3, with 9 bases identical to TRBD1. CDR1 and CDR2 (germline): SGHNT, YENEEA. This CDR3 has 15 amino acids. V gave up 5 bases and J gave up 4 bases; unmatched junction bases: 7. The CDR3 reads CASSPTGGQSDTQYF. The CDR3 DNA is TGTGCCAGCAGCCCGACAGGGGGTCAGTCAGATACGCAGTATTTT.

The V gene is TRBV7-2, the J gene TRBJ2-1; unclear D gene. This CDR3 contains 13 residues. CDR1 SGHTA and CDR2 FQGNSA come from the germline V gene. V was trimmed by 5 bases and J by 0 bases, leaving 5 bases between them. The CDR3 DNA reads TGTGCCAGCAGCCAAAACTCCTACAATGAGCAGTTCTTC. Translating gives CASSQNSYNEQFF.

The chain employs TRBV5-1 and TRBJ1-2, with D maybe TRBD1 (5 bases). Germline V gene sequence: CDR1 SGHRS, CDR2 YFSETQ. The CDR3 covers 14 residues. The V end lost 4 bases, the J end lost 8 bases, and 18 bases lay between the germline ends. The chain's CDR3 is CASSLRDSLRGYTF. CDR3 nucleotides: TGCGCCAGCAGCCTCCGGGACTCCCTTCGCGGCTACACCTTC.

The CDR3 DNA reads as TGTGCCAGCAGACCCTCAGGGGGTGTGGGCGAGCAGTACTTC. This encodes CASRPSGGVGEQYF. The chain employs TRBV28 and TRBJ2-7; TRBD1 agrees at 7 bases. V shed 6 bases and J 6 bases; nucleotides not matched to a gene: 11. This CDR3 comprises 14 residues. Looked up from germline, CDR1 is MDHEN and CDR2 is SYDVKM.

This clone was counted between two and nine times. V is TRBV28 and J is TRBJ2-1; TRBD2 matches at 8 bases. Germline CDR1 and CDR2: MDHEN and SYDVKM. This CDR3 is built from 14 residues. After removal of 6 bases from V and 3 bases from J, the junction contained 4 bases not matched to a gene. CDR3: CASRSGSLYNEQFF. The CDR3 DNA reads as TGTGCCAGCAGAAGCGGGAGCCTCTACAATGAGCAGTTCTTC.

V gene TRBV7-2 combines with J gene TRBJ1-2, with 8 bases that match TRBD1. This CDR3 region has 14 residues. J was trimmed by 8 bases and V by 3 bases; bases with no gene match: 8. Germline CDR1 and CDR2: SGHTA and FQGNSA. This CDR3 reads CASSFQWGQEGYTF. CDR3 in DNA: TGTGCCAGCAGCTTTCAATGGGGACAGGAGGGCTACACCTTC.

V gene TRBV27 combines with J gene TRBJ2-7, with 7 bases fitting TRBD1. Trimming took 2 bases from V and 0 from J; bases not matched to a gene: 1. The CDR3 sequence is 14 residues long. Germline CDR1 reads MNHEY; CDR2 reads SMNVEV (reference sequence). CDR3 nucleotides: TGTGCCAGCAGTTTAAACAGGGGCTCCTACGAGCAGTACTTC. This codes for CASSLNRGSYEQYF.

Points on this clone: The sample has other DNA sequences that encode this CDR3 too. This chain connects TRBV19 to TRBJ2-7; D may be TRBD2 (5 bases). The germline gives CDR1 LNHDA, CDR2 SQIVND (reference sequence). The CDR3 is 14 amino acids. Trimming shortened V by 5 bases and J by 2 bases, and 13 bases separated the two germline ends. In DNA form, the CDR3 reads TGTGCCAGTAGTCCCCCGGGATCAACCTACGAGCAGTACTTC. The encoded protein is CASSPPGSTYEQYF.

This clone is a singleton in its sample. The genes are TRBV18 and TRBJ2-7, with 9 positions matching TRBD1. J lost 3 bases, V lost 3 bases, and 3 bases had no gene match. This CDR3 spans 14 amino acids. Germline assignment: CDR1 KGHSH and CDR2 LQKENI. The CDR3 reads CASSPGTGHYEQYF. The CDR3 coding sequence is TGTGCCAGCTCACCCGGGACAGGGCACTACGAGCAGTACTTC.